The clone carrying this TCR beta chain occurred many times. TCRdb passed the 5' RACE reads through MiXCR, listing each CDR3 protein once. Of 75,000 to 95,000 distinct CDR3 sequences listed, about a sixth are singletons. This sample stems from a study of neurological immune-mediated disorders. Germline CDR1 is DFQATT and CDR2 is SNEGSKA (reference sequence). The CDR3 covers 16 residues. The V segment lost 1 base and the J segment 1 base; nucleotides outside the gene matches: 9. This TCR was sampled from a woman aged 40 to 50 in good health. The V gene is TRBV20-1, the J gene TRBJ1-1; 7 bases agree with TRBD1. Input material: PBMCs. The CDR3: CSARVGTAGRNTEAFF. The CDR3 nucleotides are TGCAGTGCTAGAGTCGGGACAGCGGGCAGGAACACTGAAGCTTTCTTT.